This T cell receptor (beta chain) was identified during a study of blood T cell repertoires in COVID-19. Study-level background: Donors in the United States, Italy and Spain gave samples during acute or convalescent COVID-19. PBMCs, B-cell-depleted T cells, or T cells provided the cDNA or gDNA that made up the material.

Original data processing: Scientists estimated how many nucleated cells there were by amplifying reference gene primers. Clones were sequenced by immunoSEQ multiplex PCR, and TCRdb holds only the in-frame ones, with some missing. The DNA gave D and trimming, while V, J and clone size come from that table. The sample shows about 140,000 clones, about 81% of them seen only once. This receptor was identified in a woman of 80 years or more with acute or convalescent COVID-19. Sequenced sample: peripheral blood.

CDR3 amino acids: CASQPGREHGYTF. The CDR3, as DNA: TGTGCCAGCCAACCGGGAAGGGAGCACGGCTACACCTTC. This chain uses TRBV6-5 with TRBJ1-2; D not resolved. Germline V gene data show CDR1 as MNHEY and CDR2 as SVGAGI. Trimming removed 8 bases from V and 8 bases from J, with 18 bases in between. This CDR3 region has 13 residues.